This TCR beta chain was observed in a study of technical replicates of blood from a handful of donors. The CDR3 has 15 residues. Germline V gene data show CDR1 as SQVTM and CDR2 as ANQGSEA. V shed 6 bases, J shed 0 bases, and the junction held 8 bases outside the gene matches. Clones were sequenced by immunoSEQ multiplex PCR, and TCRdb holds only the in-frame ones, with some missing. The data show around 76,000 clones, over 75% seen once. This receptor was identified in a human donor in good health. Sequenced input: T cells isolated from PBMCs. The chain links TRBV29-1 to TRBJ2-1; 7 positions agree with TRBD1. For the CDR3, the DNA is TGCAGCGTGCCCACGACAGGGAGCTCCTACAATGAGCAGTTCTTC. This encodes CSVPTTGSSYNEQFF.